This entry features one TCR beta chain sequence. Its antigen remains unidentified. This record comes from a study of T-cell reconstitution after alpha-beta-depleted transplantation in children. Trimming pared 2 bases from V and 3 bases from J, leaving 10 bases between. Germline lookup yields CDR1 SGHTA and CDR2 FQGNSA. The CDR3 runs to 14 residues. Construction of the TCRbeta library involved unique molecular identifiers. TCRdb reanalysed the PCR reads using MiXCR and keeps one entry per CDR3 protein. This sample carries about 400,000 distinct CDR3 sequences, around 15% of them seen once, and the ten largest clones take around 30%. Study-wide points: Several hundred expanded graft clones reportedly were the source of alpha-beta T cells about two months after transplant.

The chain carries TRBV7-2 and TRBJ1-1; maybe TRBD1 (5 bases). This specimen was PBMCs, mostly from graft donor cells, taken 360 days after TCRalphabeta/CD19-depleted stem cell transplant. This receptor was obtained from a boy younger than two who had a stem cell transplant for Wiskott-Aldrich syndrome, so the T cells may come from the graft donor. The CDR3 region has the DNA TGTGCCAGCAGCTTATCCAGGGAGTACACTGAAGCTTTCTTT. Its protein is CASSLSREYTEAFF.